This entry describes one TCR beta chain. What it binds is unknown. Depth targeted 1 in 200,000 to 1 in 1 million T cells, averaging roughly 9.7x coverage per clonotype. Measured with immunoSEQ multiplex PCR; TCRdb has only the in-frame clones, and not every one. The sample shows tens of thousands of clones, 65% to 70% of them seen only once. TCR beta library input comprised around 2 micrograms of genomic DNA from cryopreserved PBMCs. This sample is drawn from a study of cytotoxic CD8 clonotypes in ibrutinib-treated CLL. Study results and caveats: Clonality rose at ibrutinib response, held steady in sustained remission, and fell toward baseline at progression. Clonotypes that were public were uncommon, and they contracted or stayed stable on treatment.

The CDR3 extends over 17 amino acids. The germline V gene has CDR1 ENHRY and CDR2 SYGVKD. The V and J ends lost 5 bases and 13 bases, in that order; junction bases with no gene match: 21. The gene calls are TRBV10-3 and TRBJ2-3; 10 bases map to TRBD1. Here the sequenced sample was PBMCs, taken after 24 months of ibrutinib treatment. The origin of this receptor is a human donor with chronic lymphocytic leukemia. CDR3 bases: TGTGCCATCAGTTGGGAACGGACAGGGGGAACCTCAGGGGCGGAGTATTTT. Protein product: CAISWERTGGTSGAEYF.